What follows are 3 T cell receptor beta chains derived from one specimen sequenced in a study of shared clonotypes between healthy human individuals. Produced via immunoSEQ multiplex PCR; TCRdb's table is partial and in-frame only. The sample holds 2 million to 3 million clones; roughly 93% are singletons and the top ten take 0.36%. Sequencing input: naive CD4+ T cells from PBMCs. Subset reported: CD45RA+ positively selected. Receptors were obtained from a man aged 18 to 30 in good health. Some clones in this sample may be carry-over from other donors' samples.

The rearrangement links TRBV4-2 to TRBJ2-1, with 9 bases matching TRBD1. This CDR3 region has 16 residues. V lost 4 bases to trimming and J lost 7 bases; unmatched junction nucleotides: 11. In germline, CDR1 is LGHNA, CDR2 YNFKEQ. CDR3 coding DNA: TGTGCCAGCAGCCCGAGTAAGACGACAGGGGGGAATGAGCAGTTCTTC. Translation gives CASSPSKTTGGNEQFF.

The sample holds one count of this clone. This chain uses TRBV30 with TRBJ1-2; possibly TRBD1 for D (5 bases). Germline CDR1 reads GTSNPN; CDR2 reads SVGIG (reference sequence). The CDR3 has 15 amino acids. The ends were cut back, 3 bases at V and 4 bases at J, with 18 bases in the middle. CDR3 residues: CAWSKSGLPFYGYTF. Written as DNA, the CDR3 is TGTGCCTGGAGCAAATCGGGACTACCTTTCTATGGCTACACCTTC.

The rearrangement links TRBV19 to TRBJ2-1; the match to TRBD2 covers 9 bases. Unmatched junction bases numbered 15, after V lost 5 bases and J lost 7 bases. Germline CDR1 is LNHDA and CDR2 is SQIVND (reference sequence). The CDR3 totals 17 residues. CDR3: CASSPSGRGRAKNEQFF. The DNA for the CDR3 is TGTGCCAGTAGTCCTAGTGGGCGCGGGAGGGCAAAGAATGAGCAGTTCTTC. The complete variable domain, with remaining parts taken from reference TRBV19 and TRBJ2-1, reads DGGITQSPKYLFRKEGQNVTLSCEQNLNHDAMYWYRQDPGQGLRLIYYSQIVNDFQKGDIAEGYSVSREKKESFPLTVTSAQKNPTAFYLCASSPSGRGRAKNEQFFGPGTRLTVL.